This T cell receptor (beta chain) was sequenced for a study of shared clonotypes between healthy human individuals. Only in-frame clones appear in the TCRdb table, and some are missing; sequencing was by immunoSEQ multiplex PCR. The sample records some 550,000 clones, approximately 97% being singletons. The material sequenced was naive CD4+ T cells sorted from blood. Subset noted: CD45RA+ positively selected. This TCR came from a woman aged 25-40 years in good health.

The DNA of the CDR3 is TGTGCCAGCAGTCCCGGACAGGGGCACGAAAAACTGTTTTTT. It is translated as CASSPGQGHEKLFF. The chain carries TRBV27 and TRBJ1-4; 9 positions match TRBD1. The CDR3 covers 14 residues. J was trimmed by 8 bases and V by 5 bases; bases with no gene match: 6. The germline V gene has CDR1 MNHEY and CDR2 SMNVEV (reference sequence).